This TCR beta chain came from a study of response to subunit inactivated influenza vaccine. MiXCR, applied by TCRdb to the RT-PCR reads, yields one record per CDR3 protein. This repertoire shows 710,000 or so distinct CDR3 sequences, approximately 15% found once; its top ten account for more than 9%. Trimming pared 5 bases from V and 9 bases from J, leaving 11 bases between. This CDR3 has 11 amino acids. This chain links TRBV12-3 or TRBV12-4 with TRBJ2-7, with D perhaps TRBD2 (6 bases). The source material was PBMCs from blood, sampled 12 days after vaccination. The receptor was isolated from a man aged 50 to 59 who received an inactivated influenza vaccine. The CDR3 reads CASSRELGQYF. The CDR3 nucleotides are TGTGCCAGCAGTCGGGAGCTGGGGCAGTACTTC.